The 27 T cell receptor beta chains below come from one sample, sequenced in a study of early T cells in non-severe SARS-CoV-2 infection. TCRdb ran MiXCR on the 5' RACE reads and lists one entry per CDR3 protein. The sample lists approximately 65,000 distinct CDR3 sequences, 9.5% to 13% occurring once. The specimen sequenced was whole blood. These receptors all come from an adult who was a healthcare worker with PCR-confirmed SARS-CoV-2 infection or an uninfected control (not recorded which).

This clonotype was found once. This sequence joins TRBV20-1 and TRBJ2-7; 7 bases fit TRBD2. This CDR3 has 14 residues. CDR1 and CDR2 (germline): DFQATT, SNEGSKA (reference sequence). Germline trimming cut 0 bases from V and 6 bases from J; bases unmatched to any gene: 8. The CDR3 protein is CSAREFGTTGEQYF. CDR3 nucleotide sequence: TGCAGTGCTAGAGAATTCGGGACTACAGGCGAGCAGTACTTC.

V usage is TRBV7-9 and J usage is TRBJ2-7; no firm D call. The ends were cut back, 5 bases at V and 6 bases at J, with 14 bases in the middle. CDR3 length equals 13 residues. Germline CDR1 SEHNR, CDR2 FQNEAQ (reference sequence). The CDR3 DNA is TGTGCCAGCAGCCCCGAGTATTTAAGCGAGCAGTACTTC. This codes for CASSPEYLSEQYF.

In its sample, this clonotype was seen a few times. The chain combines TRBV29-1 with TRBJ1-1; D gene uncertain. Germline values: CDR1 SQVTM, CDR2 ANQGSEA. The CDR3 consists of 12 residues. V was clipped by 1 base and J by 1 base, with 4 bases between them. The CDR3: CSVEAGNTEAFF. CDR3 bases: TGCAGCGTTGAAGCAGGGAACACTGAAGCTTTCTTT.

The genes are TRBV20-1 and TRBJ1-1, with a weak D call TRBD1 (6 bases). The CDR3 covers 17 residues. Trimming left V 2 bases short and J 0 bases short, with 19 bases between. Germline CDR1 DFQATT, CDR2 SNEGSKA (reference sequence). The CDR3 loop reads CSARYTRGWVVNTEAFF. DNA for the CDR3: TGCAGTGCTAGATATACCAGGGGCTGGGTTGTGAACACTGAAGCTTTCTTT.

This chain connects TRBV20-1 to TRBJ2-3, with D perhaps matching TRBD1 (6 bases). Trimming removed 8 bases at V and 6 bases at J, with 21 bases between. The V gene's germline CDR1 is DFQATT and CDR2 SNEGSKA (reference sequence). The CDR3 covers 14 residues. CDR3 protein: CSFRLQGFADTQYF. The CDR3, as DNA: TGCAGTTTCCGGCTACAGGGCTTTGCGGATACGCAGTATTTT.

This chain links TRBV20-1 with TRBJ1-2, with D unclear. Trimming removed 1 base from V and 0 bases from J, with 9 bases in between. The CDR3 loop spans 14 amino acids. Germline V gene lookup returns CDR1 DFQATT and CDR2 SNEGSKA (reference sequence). The CDR3 spells CSARGRKANYGYTF. In DNA form, the CDR3 reads TGCAGTGCTAGAGGACGGAAAGCTAACTATGGCTACACCTTC.

V gene TRBV4-3 combines with J gene TRBJ2-2, with D perhaps being TRBD1 or TRBD2 (5 bases each). CDR3 length: 18 residues. V was clipped by 0 bases and J by 2 bases, with 16 bases between them. The germline CDR1 and CDR2 sequences are LGHNA and YSLEER. As DNA, the CDR3 is TGCGCCAGCAGCCAAGATCTGGGGCTAGCACTAAACACCGGGGAGCTGTTTTTT. This codes for CASSQDLGLALNTGELFF.

The chain is built from TRBV30 and TRBJ1-2; 7 bases are shared with TRBD1. CDR3 length: 13 residues. Losses at the gene ends were 1 base for V and 8 bases for J; bases not matched to a gene: 7. Germline assignment: CDR1 GTSNPN and CDR2 SVGIG (reference sequence). The CDR3, as DNA: TGTGCCTGGAGTGGAACAGGGGCCCGAGGCTACACCTTC. It yields the protein CAWSGTGARGYTF. Full variable domain (missing parts from reference TRBV30 and TRBJ1-2): SQTIHQWPATLVQPVGSPLSLECTVEGTSNPNLYWYRQAAGRGLQLLFYSVGIGQISSEVPQNLSASRPQDRQFILSSKKLLLSDSGFYLCAWSGTGARGYTFGSGTRLTVV.

This clonotype was recorded at least ten times. V is TRBV12-3 or TRBV12-4 and J is TRBJ2-2; D is ambiguous. The CDR3 has 13 amino acids. Deletions cut 11 bases from V and 0 bases from J, with 10 bases between. CDR3 sequence reads: CAGQDSNTGELFF. CDR3 DNA: TGTGCCGGCCAAGATTCGAACACCGGGGAGCTGTTTTTT.

This clonotype has just a few counts. For the CDR3, the DNA is TGCAGTGCTAGCGGGAGGGCCCCCGAAGATACGCAGTATTTT. Translated, it gives CSASGRAPEDTQYF. This chain joins TRBV20-1 and TRBJ2-3, with 8 bases that match TRBD2. Germline V gene sequence: CDR1 DFQATT, CDR2 SNEGSKA (reference sequence). CDR3 length: 14 residues. V lost 3 bases, J lost 5 bases, and 7 bases stayed unmatched.

This chain links TRBV7-9 with TRBJ2-5; tentatively, D is TRBD1 or TRBD2 (5 bases each). The CDR3 totals 15 residues. CDR1 is SEHNR, CDR2 FQNEAQ, per germline (reference sequence). V gave up 1 base and J gave up 0 bases, with 9 bases separating them. The CDR3 here is CASSLDRRYQETQYF. In DNA form, the CDR3 reads TGTGCCAGCAGCTTAGACAGGAGGTACCAAGAGACCCAGTACTTC.

This rearrangement joins TRBV15 to TRBJ2-7; 9 nucleotides agree with TRBD1. This CDR3 contains 15 residues. Germline-derived CDR1 and CDR2 are LNHNV and YYDKDF (reference sequence). V was clipped by 1 base and J by 2 bases; unmatched bases: 3. CDR3 protein: CATSRVGQGPYEQYF. DNA for the CDR3: TGTGCCACCAGCAGAGTGGGACAGGGCCCCTACGAGCAGTACTTC.

This clonotype was picked up a small number of times. V and J are TRBV7-9 and TRBJ2-7, with D uncertain. Germline assignment: CDR1 SEHNR and CDR2 FQNEAQ (reference sequence). The CDR3 consists of 13 residues. Trimming left V 1 base short and J 4 bases short, with 8 bases between. DNA for the CDR3: TGTGCCAGCAGCTTAGGGTACGGTTACGAGCAGTACTTC. Its protein product is CASSLGYGYEQYF. Looking up the rest from reference TRBV7-9 and TRBJ2-7 gives the full variable domain: DTGVSQNPRHKITKRGQNVTFRCDPISEHNRLYWYRQTLGQGPEFLTYFQNEAQLEKSRLLSDRFSAERPKGSFSTLEIQRTEQGDSAMYLCASSLGYGYEQYFGPGTRLTVT.

The J gene is TRBJ2-5, the V gene TRBV3-1, with 7 bases matching TRBD1. Germline values: CDR1 LGHDT, CDR2 YNNKEL (reference sequence). This CDR3 is built from 14 residues. V gave up 4 bases and J gave up 4 bases; unmatched junction bases: 6. The chain's CDR3 is CASSLGTVRETQYF. CDR3 nucleotides: TGTGCCAGCAGCCTGGGGACAGTACGAGAGACCCAGTACTTC.

This clonotype was observed many times. The chain uses TRBV18 and TRBJ2-7; 10 bases are a match to TRBD2. V trimming: 3 bases; J trimming: 4 bases; junction bases outside the gene matches: 6. Germline CDR1 is KGHSH and CDR2 is LQKENI. The CDR3 covers 15 residues. The CDR3 loop is CASSPQAGGPYEQYF. The DNA of the CDR3 is TGTGCCAGCTCACCCCAAGCGGGAGGGCCATACGAGCAGTACTTC.

In its sample, this clonotype was seen a few times. The chain carries TRBV4-3 and TRBJ1-1; D call uncertain. V lost 1 base and J lost 1, with 10 bases in between. This CDR3 has 15 amino acids. Germline assignment: CDR1 LGHNA and CDR2 YSLEER. CDR3 loop: CASSQGGPRNTEAFF. CDR3 coding DNA: TGCGCCAGCAGCCAAGGTGGACCGCGGAACACTGAAGCTTTCTTT.

J is TRBJ2-3 and V is TRBV7-6; 8 nucleotides align to TRBD2. CDR1 is SGHVS, CDR2 FNYEAQ, per germline. Unmatched junction bases numbered 5, after V lost 5 bases and J lost 1 base. The CDR3 spans 15 residues. Here the CDR3 reads CASSPPSGRTDTQYF. The CDR3 DNA is TGTGCCAGCAGCCCACCTAGCGGGCGCACAGATACGCAGTATTTT.

This clonotype was seen ten or more times. This chain uses TRBV28 with TRBJ1-5; 8 bases agree with TRBD1. The length of the CDR3 is 15 residues. Germline V gene lookup returns CDR1 MDHEN and CDR2 SYDVKM. J gave up 6 bases and V 1 base, and 5 bases lay outside the gene matches. CDR3 amino acids: CASSLLTGEGQPQHF. CDR3 coding DNA: TGTGCCAGCAGTTTATTGACAGGGGAGGGTCAGCCCCAGCATTTT.

This clonotype was detected only a few times. The chain carries TRBV5-4 and TRBJ2-1; D ambiguous. The CDR3 is made up of 12 amino acids. Germline V gene sequence: CDR1 SGHNT, CDR2 YYREEE (reference sequence). Trimming stripped 1 base from V and 4 bases from J, with 3 bases between. The chain's CDR3 is CASSLQYNEQFF. The CDR3 bases are TGTGCCAGCAGCTTGCAATACAATGAGCAGTTCTTC.

This clonotype has ten or more counts. The CDR3 loop reads CASSLLTGRIGETQYF. The DNA for the CDR3 is TGTGCCAGCAGTTTATTAACGGGACGAATTGGAGAGACCCAGTACTTC. V gene TRBV28 combines with J gene TRBJ2-5; D possibly uses TRBD1 or TRBD2 (5 bases each). The CDR3 is 16 residues long. The ends were cut back, 1 base at V and 4 bases at J, with 16 bases in the middle. In germline, CDR1 is MDHEN, CDR2 SYDVKM.

The CDR3 sequence: CASSSPRQRNQPQHF. In nucleotides, the CDR3 is TGTGCCAGCAGTTCACCTAGACAGAGGAATCAGCCCCAGCATTTT. The rearrangement links TRBV27 to TRBJ1-5, with D maybe TRBD1 (5 bases). Per germline, CDR1 MNHEY and CDR2 SMNVEV (reference sequence). The V end was cut by 4 bases, the J end by 4 bases, with 14 bases between. The CDR3 is made up of 15 amino acids.

V is TRBV4-1 and J is TRBJ2-7; the D call may be TRBD1 or TRBD2 (5 bases each). V shed 4 bases and J shed 2 bases, with 18 bases lying between them. CDR3 length equals 16 residues. Germline V lookup: CDR1 MGHRA, CDR2 YSYEKL. CDR3 sequence (DNA): TGCGCCAGCAGCCTGAGCATGGGGGAGCGAGCCTACGAGCAGTACTTC. Encoded protein: CASSLSMGERAYEQYF.

V and J are TRBV10-1 and TRBJ2-5; TRBD2 agrees at 7 bases. The germline CDR1 and CDR2 sequences are WNHNN and SYGVQD (reference sequence). The CDR3 contains 15 residues. V lost 7 bases, J lost 1 base, and 9 bases stayed unmatched. The CDR3 is CASTKLAQSQETQYF. The CDR3 DNA reads as TGCGCCAGCACCAAACTAGCGCAATCCCAAGAGACCCAGTACTTC.

As regards this clonotype: A read error is possible here, since a much larger clone lies one base away. The rearrangement uses TRBV28 and TRBJ2-1; D possibly corresponds to TRBD1 (5 bases). CDR1 MDHEN and CDR2 SYDVKM come from the germline V gene. CDR3 length: 15 residues. V was trimmed by 6 bases and J by 3 bases, leaving 15 bases between them. DNA of the CDR3: TGTGCCAGCAGCCACGAAGGGGTGGGCTACAATGAGCAGTTCTTC. This gives the protein CASSHEGVGYNEQFF.

A few counts support this clonotype. This rearrangement joins TRBV9 to TRBJ2-1, with 12 positions matching TRBD2. The CDR3 has 15 residues. CDR1 SGDLS and CDR2 YYNGEE come from the germline V gene. V was pared by 7 bases and J by 8 bases, with 10 bases of the junction left unmatched. The CDR3 sequence: CASGGWTSGMDEQFF. CDR3 nucleotides: TGTGCCAGCGGCGGGTGGACTAGCGGGATGGATGAGCAGTTCTTC.

This clonotype was seen repeatedly, ten times or more. The rearrangement links TRBV5-8 to TRBJ1-2; 8 bases fit TRBD1. J was trimmed by 6 bases and V by 4 bases; bases with no gene match: 8. Germline values: CDR1 SGHTS, CDR2 YDEGEE. This CDR3 is 14 amino acids long. The CDR3: CASSLPQGADGYTF. CDR3 sequence (DNA): TGTGCCAGCAGCCTACCTCAGGGGGCAGATGGCTACACCTTC.

This clonotype was picked up a small number of times. The V call is TRBV20-1, the J call TRBJ2-1; 13 bases fit TRBD2. Germline-derived CDR1 and CDR2 are DFQATT and SNEGSKA (reference sequence). V shed 1 base and J 9 bases; nucleotides not matched to a gene: 6. The CDR3 contains 15 residues. The CDR3 sequence is CSARARTSGSREQFF. In DNA, the CDR3 is TGCAGTGCTAGAGCACGGACTAGCGGGAGCCGTGAGCAGTTCTTC.